The clone carrying this T cell receptor (beta chain) has more than one count but fewer than ten. The antigen is undetermined. The CDR3 is 14 residues long. Germline V gene sequence: CDR1 SGHDT, CDR2 YYEEEE. Trimming stripped 0 bases from V and 0 bases from J, with 5 bases between. This entry belongs to a study of beta chain features in type 1 diabetes. Study details: Cell yields, gender and age were similar in healthy donors and patients. Overall study findings and caveats: The study notes PCR might favor shorter templates equally in patients and controls. Type 1 diabetes patients had VDJ junctions that carried fewer insertions and more deletions.

Of the isolated RNA, all was reverse transcribed, and so the sequenced material was expressed TCRB transcripts. TCRdb's copy holds only in-frame clones and misses some; the assay was immunoSEQ multiplex PCR. The data show 65,000 to 100,000 clones, around 32% seen once. CD45RO/CCR7/CD25/CD127/CD95/CD27 separated CD4+ naive, central memory, regulatory and stem cell-like memory cells by sorting. The sequenced sample was stem cell memory CD4+ T cells from blood. The TCR sequence derives from a woman aged 18-29 years in good health. The chain is built from TRBV5-6 and TRBJ2-3; no clear D gene. CDR3 loop: CASSLGPSTDTQYF. In DNA form, the CDR3 reads TGTGCCAGCAGCTTGGGGCCGAGCACAGATACGCAGTATTTT. The full variable domain, rest sourced from reference TRBV5-6 and TRBJ2-3, is DAGVTQSPTHLIKTRGQQVTLRCSPKSGHDTVSWYQQALGQGPQFIFQYYEEEERQRGNFPDRFSGHQFPNYSSELNVNALLLGDSALYLCASSLGPSTDTQYFGPGTRLTVL.